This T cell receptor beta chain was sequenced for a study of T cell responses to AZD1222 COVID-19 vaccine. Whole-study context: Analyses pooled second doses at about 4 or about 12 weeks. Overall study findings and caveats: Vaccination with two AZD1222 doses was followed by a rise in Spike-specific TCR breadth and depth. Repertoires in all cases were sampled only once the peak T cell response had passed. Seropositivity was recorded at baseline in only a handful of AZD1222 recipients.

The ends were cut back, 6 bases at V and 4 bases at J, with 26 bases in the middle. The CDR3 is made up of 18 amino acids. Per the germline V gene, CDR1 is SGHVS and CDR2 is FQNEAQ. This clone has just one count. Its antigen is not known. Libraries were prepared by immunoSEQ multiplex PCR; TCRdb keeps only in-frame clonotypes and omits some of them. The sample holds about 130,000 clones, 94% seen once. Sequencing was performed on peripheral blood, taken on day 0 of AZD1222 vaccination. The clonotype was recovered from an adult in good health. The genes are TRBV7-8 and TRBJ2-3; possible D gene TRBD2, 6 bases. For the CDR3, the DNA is TGTGCCAGCAGTACTACTGGTCGGGGGATTGGGAGACCAGATACGCAGTATTTT. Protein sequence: CASSTTGRGIGRPDTQYF.